These 9 T cell receptor beta chains came from one sample sequenced in a study of response to subunit inactivated influenza vaccine. TCRdb processed the RT-PCR reads anew with MiXCR; each CDR3 protein has one entry. This sample has roughly 550,000 distinct CDR3 sequences, with around 25% found just once. These data are also associated with another study on T cells expressing NK-cell markers. That study reports: The authors generated TCR beta cDNA through 5'RACE template switching with UMIs.

The input for sequencing was CD4+ T cells sorted from PBMCs, taken roughly 12 days after vaccination. Receptors originate from a man aged 45-65 years who received an inactivated influenza vaccine.

V and J are TRBV20-1 and TRBJ2-7; 9 positions agree with TRBD2. Germline assignment: CDR1 DFQATT and CDR2 SNEGSKA (reference sequence). The CDR3 length is 18 residues. J lost 1 base, V lost 6 bases, and 19 bases had no gene match. This chain's CDR3 is CSAPGTTVAGDGSYEQYF. The CDR3 bases are TGCAGTGCGCCAGGGACCACGGTAGCGGGAGACGGGTCCTACGAGCAGTACTTC.

The CDR3 bases are TGTGCCAGCAGCCAAAATACCGGGACAGGGGTGCTAGCCAAAAACATTCAGTACTTC. This gives the protein CASSQNTGTGVLAKNIQYF. The chain combines TRBV3-1 with TRBJ2-4; TRBD1 agrees at 10 bases. CDR3 size: 19 residues. Looked up from germline, CDR1 is LGHDT and CDR2 is YNNKEL (reference sequence). V shed 2 bases, J shed 0 bases, and the junction held 10 bases outside the gene matches.

The chain has TRBV7-2 and TRBJ2-7; TRBD2 matches at 12 bases. The CDR3 extends over 15 amino acids. Germline V CDR1 and CDR2: SGHTA, FQGNSA. Trimming cost V 5 bases and J 5 bases; bases outside gene matches: 7. Here the CDR3 DNA reads TGTGCCAGCAGCACGGCTAGCGGGAGGGCCCACGAGCAGTACTTC. This gives the protein CASSTASGRAHEQYF.

CDR3 in DNA: TGCAGTGCCACTGTCTGGGACAAAGAAGCTTTCTTT. Translating gives CSATVWDKEAFF. The chain has TRBV20-1 and TRBJ1-1, with D tentatively TRBD1 (6 bases). This CDR3 contains 12 residues. Germline values: CDR1 DFQATT, CDR2 SNEGSKA (reference sequence). Trimming removed 6 bases at V and 8 bases at J, with 16 bases between.

This clonotype came up a few times. The chain carries TRBV4-3 and TRBJ1-2, with D hard to call. Germline V gives CDR1 LGHNA, CDR2 YSLEER. There are 15 residues in the CDR3. Trimming shortened V by 0 bases and J by 1 base, and 9 bases separated the two germline ends. In nucleotides, the CDR3 is TGCGCCAGCAGCCAAGAAATTAACAGTAACTATGGCTACACCTTC. This gives the protein CASSQEINSNYGYTF.

The rearrangement links TRBV18 to TRBJ2-7; weak D call: TRBD1 (5 bases). This CDR3 contains 12 residues. CDR1 is KGHSH and CDR2 is LQKENI in the germline V gene. The V end lost 3 bases, the J end lost 6 bases, and 9 bases lay between the germline ends. Here the CDR3 reads CASSPGRVEQYF. In DNA form, the CDR3 reads TGTGCCAGCTCACCCGGCAGGGTCGAGCAGTACTTC.

In this sample, this clonotype turned up a few times. As DNA, the CDR3 is TGCGCCAGCAGCCCAACGGGACGGCACACAGATACGCAGTATTTT. Its translation: CASSPTGRHTDTQYF. This chain links TRBV4-1 with TRBJ2-3; either TRBD1 or TRBD2 may fit D (5 bases each). Germline-derived CDR1 and CDR2 are MGHRA and YSYEKL. The V gene lost 4 bases and the J gene lost 2 bases, with 13 bases spanning the gap. The CDR3 contains 15 residues.

This clonotype has a handful of counts. An end of the junction does not agree with germline; a read error may underlie this. The genes are TRBV11-2 and TRBJ2-7, with no clear D. The CDR3 covers 12 residues. Germline CDR1 SGHAT, CDR2 FQNNGV. CDR3 DNA sequence: TGTGCCAGCAGCATAGATGCCTACGAGCAGTACTTC. This sequence encodes CASSIDAYEQYF.

This chain uses TRBV5-6 with TRBJ2-2; 7 positions match TRBD2. The CDR3 runs 16 residues. The germline CDR1 and CDR2 sequences are SGHDT and YYEEEE. J was trimmed by 3 bases and V by 4 bases; bases with no gene match: 9. CDR3: CASSKSSGPYTGELFF. As DNA, the CDR3 is TGTGCCAGCAGCAAATCTAGCGGACCTTACACCGGGGAGCTGTTTTTT. The whole variable domain, remainder taken from reference TRBV5-6 and TRBJ2-2, is DAGVTQSPTHLIKTRGQQVTLRCSPKSGHDTVSWYQQALGQGPQFIFQYYEEEERQRGNFPDRFSGHQFPNYSSELNVNALLLGDSALYLCASSKSSGPYTGELFFGEGSRLTVL.